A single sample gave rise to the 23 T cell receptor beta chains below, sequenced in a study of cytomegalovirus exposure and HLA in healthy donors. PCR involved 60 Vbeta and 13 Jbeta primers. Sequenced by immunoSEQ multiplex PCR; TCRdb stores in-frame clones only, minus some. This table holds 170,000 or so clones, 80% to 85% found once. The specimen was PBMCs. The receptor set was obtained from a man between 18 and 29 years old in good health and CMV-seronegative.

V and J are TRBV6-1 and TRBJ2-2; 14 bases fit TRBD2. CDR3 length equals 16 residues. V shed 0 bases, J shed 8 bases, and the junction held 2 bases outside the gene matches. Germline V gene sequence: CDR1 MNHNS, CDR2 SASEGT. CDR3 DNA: TGTGCCAGCAGTGAAGCGGGACTAGCGGGAGTTGGGGAGCTGTTTTTT. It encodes CASSEAGLAGVGELFF.

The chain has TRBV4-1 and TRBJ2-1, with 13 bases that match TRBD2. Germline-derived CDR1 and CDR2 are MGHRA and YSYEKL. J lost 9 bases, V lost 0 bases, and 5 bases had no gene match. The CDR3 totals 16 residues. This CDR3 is CASSQDRLAGGSEQFF. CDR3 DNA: TGCGCCAGCAGCCAAGATCGACTAGCGGGAGGTAGTGAGCAGTTCTTC.

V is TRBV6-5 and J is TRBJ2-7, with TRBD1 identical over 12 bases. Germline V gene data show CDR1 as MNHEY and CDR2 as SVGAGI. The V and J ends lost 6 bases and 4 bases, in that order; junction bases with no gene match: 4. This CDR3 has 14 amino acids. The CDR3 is CASSRGQGAYEQYF. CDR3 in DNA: TGTGCCAGCAGCAGGGGACAGGGGGCTTACGAGCAGTACTTC.

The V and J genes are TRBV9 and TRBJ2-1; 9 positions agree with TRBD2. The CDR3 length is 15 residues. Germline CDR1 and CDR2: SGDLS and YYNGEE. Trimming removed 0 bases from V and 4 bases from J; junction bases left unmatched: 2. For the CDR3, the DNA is TGTGCCAGCAGCGTAGCAGCGGGAGGTTACAATGAGCAGTTCTTC. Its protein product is CASSVAAGGYNEQFF. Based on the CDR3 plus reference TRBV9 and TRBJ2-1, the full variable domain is DSGVTQTPKHLITATGQRVTLRCSPRSGDLSVYWYQQSLDQGLQFLIQYYNGEERAKGNILERFSAQQFPDLHSELNLSSLELGDSALYFCASSVAAGGYNEQFFGPGTRLTVL.

CDR3 in amino acids: CASRPPGVYEQYF. The CDR3 bases are TGTGCCAGCAGACCTCCTGGAGTATACGAGCAGTACTTC. The chain employs TRBV6-1 and TRBJ2-7; no clear D. V lost 6 bases and J 4 bases, leaving 13 bases between the germline ends. CDR3 length: 13 amino acids. Per germline, CDR1 MNHNS and CDR2 SASEGT.

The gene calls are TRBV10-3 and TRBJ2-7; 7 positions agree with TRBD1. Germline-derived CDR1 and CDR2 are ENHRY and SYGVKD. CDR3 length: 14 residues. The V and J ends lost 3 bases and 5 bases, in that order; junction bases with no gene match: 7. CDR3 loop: CAISDLTGSHEQYF. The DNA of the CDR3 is TGTGCCATCAGTGACCTGACAGGGAGCCACGAGCAGTACTTC.

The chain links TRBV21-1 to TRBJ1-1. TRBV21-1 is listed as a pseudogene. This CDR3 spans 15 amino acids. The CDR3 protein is CASSPGRGRGTEAFF. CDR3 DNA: TGTGCCAGCAGCCCCGGGAGGGGGCGAGGTACTGAAGCTTTCTTT.

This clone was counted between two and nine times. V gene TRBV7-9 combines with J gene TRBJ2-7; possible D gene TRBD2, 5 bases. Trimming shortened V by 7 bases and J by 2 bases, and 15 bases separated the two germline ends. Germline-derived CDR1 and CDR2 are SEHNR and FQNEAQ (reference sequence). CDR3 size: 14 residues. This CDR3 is CASNSVEGTYEQYF. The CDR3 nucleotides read TGTGCCAGCAACAGCGTCGAGGGCACCTACGAGCAGTACTTC.

CDR3 in DNA: TGTGCCAGCAGAAACAACGGGTGGAATGAGCAGTTCTTC. Protein sequence: CASRNNGWNEQFF. The chain employs TRBV6-5 and TRBJ2-1; D unresolved. Germline lookup yields CDR1 MNHEY and CDR2 SVGAGI. Trimming removed 6 bases at V and 7 bases at J, with 13 bases between. CDR3 size: 13 residues.

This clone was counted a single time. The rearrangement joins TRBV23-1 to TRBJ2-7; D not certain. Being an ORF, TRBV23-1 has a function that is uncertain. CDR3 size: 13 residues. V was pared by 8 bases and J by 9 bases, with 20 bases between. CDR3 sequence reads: CASGSVTLRGQYF. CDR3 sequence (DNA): TGCGCCAGCGGCAGTGTGACCCTACGAGGGCAGTACTTC.

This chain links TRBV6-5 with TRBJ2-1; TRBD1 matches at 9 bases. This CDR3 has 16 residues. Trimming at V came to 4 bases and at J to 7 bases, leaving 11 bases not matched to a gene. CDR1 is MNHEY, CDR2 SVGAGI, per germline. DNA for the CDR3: TGTGCCAGCAGTTCCCAGACAGGGGGGGCTATGAATGAGCAGTTCTTC. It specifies CASSSQTGGAMNEQFF.

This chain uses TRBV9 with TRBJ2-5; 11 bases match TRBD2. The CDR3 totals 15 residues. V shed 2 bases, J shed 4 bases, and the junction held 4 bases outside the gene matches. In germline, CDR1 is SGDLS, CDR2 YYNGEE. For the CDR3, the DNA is TGTGCCAGCAGCGTTAGCGGGAGGGCCGGAGAGACCCAGTACTTC. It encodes CASSVSGRAGETQYF.

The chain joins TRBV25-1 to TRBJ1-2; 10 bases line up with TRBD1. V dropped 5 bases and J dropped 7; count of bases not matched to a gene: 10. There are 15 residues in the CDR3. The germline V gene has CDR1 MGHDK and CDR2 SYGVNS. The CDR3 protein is CASSPPAGTGAGYTF. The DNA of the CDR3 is TGTGCCAGCAGTCCCCCCGCAGGGACAGGGGCTGGCTACACCTTC.

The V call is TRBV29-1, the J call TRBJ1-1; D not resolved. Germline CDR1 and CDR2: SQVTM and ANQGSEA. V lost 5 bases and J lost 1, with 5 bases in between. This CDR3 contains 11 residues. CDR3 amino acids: CSVPSNTEAFF. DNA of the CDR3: TGCAGCGTTCCCTCGAACACTGAAGCTTTCTTT.

The DNA of the CDR3 is TGTGCCAGCAGTTTACGTCGGATAGGGGGCAGCAATCAGCCCCAGCATTTT. It yields the protein CASSLRRIGGSNQPQHF. V usage is TRBV28 and J usage is TRBJ1-5; TRBD1 aligns across 7 bases. The ends lost 2 bases at V and 1 base at J; junction bases unmatched: 8. Germline V lookup: CDR1 MDHEN, CDR2 SYDVKM. The CDR3 runs to 17 residues.

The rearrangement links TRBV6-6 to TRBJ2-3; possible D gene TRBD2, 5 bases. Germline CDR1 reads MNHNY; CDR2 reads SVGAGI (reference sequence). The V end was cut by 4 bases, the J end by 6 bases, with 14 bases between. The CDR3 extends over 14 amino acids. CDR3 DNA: TGTGCCAGCAGTTTTCAGCGGCGTAGGGATACGCAGTATTTT. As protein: CASSFQRRRDTQYF.

CDR3 sequence: CASSPPPGQGNEKLFF. CDR3 DNA: TGTGCCAGTAGCCCCCCCCCGGGACAGGGTAATGAAAAACTGTTTTTT. The chain recombines TRBV19 with TRBJ1-4, with 9 bases fitting TRBD1. J lost 4 bases, V lost 6 bases, and 9 bases had no gene match. The CDR3 covers 16 residues. Germline CDR1 and CDR2: LNHDA and SQIVND (reference sequence).

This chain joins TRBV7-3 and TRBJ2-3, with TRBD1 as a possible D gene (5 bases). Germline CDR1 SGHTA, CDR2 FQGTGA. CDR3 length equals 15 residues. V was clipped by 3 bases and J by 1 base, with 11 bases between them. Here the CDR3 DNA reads TGTGCCAGCAGCTTGGGGCTTGACGGCACAGATACGCAGTATTTT. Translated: CASSLGLDGTDTQYF.

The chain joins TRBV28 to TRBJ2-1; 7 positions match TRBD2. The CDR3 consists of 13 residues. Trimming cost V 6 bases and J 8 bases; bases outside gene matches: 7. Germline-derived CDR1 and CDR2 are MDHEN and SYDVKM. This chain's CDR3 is CASSPGGKDEQFF. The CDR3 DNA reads TGTGCCAGCAGCCCGGGAGGTAAGGATGAGCAGTTCTTC.

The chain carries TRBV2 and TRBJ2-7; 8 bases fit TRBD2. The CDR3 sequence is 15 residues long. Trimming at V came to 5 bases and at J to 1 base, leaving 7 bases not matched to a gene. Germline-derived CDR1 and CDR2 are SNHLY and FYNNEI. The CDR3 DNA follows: TGTGCCAGCAGTCTAGGACTAGCCGTATCCTACGAGCAGTACTTC. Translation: CASSLGLAVSYEQYF.

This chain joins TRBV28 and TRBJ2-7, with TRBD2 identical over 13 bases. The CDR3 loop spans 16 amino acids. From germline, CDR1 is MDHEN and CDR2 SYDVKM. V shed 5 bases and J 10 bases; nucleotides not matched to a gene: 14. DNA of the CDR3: TGTGCCAGCAGTCCCTTGGGACTAGCGGGATCACTTGATCAGTACTTC. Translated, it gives CASSPLGLAGSLDQYF.

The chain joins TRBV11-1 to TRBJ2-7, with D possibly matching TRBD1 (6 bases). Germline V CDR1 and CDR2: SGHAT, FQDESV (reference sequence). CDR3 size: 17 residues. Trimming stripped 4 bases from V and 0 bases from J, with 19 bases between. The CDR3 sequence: CASSSRGVRGRSYEQYF. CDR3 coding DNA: TGTGCCAGCAGCTCTAGAGGGGTCAGGGGCCGCTCCTACGAGCAGTACTTC.

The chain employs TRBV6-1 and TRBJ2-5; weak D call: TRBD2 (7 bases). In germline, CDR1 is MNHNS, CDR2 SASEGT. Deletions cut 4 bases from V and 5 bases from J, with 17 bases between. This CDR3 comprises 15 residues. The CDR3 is CASSVWGPGGETQYF. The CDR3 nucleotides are TGTGCCAGCAGTGTTTGGGGGCCCGGGGGGGAGACCCAGTACTTC.